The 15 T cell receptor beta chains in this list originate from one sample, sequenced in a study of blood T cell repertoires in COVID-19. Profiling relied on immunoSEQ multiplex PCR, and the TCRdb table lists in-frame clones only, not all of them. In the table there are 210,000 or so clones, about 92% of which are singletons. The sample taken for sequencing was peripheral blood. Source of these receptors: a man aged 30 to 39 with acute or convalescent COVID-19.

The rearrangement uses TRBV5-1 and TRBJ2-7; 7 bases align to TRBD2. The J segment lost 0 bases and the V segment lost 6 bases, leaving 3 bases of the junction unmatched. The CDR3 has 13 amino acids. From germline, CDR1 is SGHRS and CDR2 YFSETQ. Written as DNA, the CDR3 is TGCGCCAGCACGGGCGGGAGCTCCTACGAGCAGTACTTC. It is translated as CASTGGSSYEQYF.

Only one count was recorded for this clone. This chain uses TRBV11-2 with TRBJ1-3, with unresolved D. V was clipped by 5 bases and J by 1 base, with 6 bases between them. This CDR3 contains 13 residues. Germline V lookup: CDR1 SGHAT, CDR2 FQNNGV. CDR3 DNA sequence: TGTGCCAGCAGCCCCTCTTCTGGAAACACCATATATTTT. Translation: CASSPSSGNTIYF. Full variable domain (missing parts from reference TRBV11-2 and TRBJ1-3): EAGVAQSPRYKIIEKRQSVAFWCNPISGHATLYWYQQILGQGPKLLIQFQNNGVVDDSQLPKDRFSAERLKGVDSTLKIQPAKLEDSAVYLCASSPSSGNTIYFGEGSWLTVV.

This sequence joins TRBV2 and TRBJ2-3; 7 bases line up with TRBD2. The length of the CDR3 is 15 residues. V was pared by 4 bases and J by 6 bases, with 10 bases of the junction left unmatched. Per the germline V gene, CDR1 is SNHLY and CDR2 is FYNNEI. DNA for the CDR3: TGTGCCAGCAGTGCCCCGGGGGGATGGGAGGATACGCAGTATTTT. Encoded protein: CASSAPGGWEDTQYF. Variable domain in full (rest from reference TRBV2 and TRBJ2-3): EPEVTQTPSHQVTQMGQEVILRCVPISNHLYFYWYRQILGQKVEFLVSFYNNEISEKSEIFDDQFSVERPDGSNFTLKIRSTKLEDSAMYFCASSAPGGWEDTQYFGPGTRLTVL.

The CDR3 DNA is TGCAGCGTGTGGGACAGGGTCCACGAGCAGTACTTC. Its translation is CSVWDRVHEQYF. The V gene is TRBV29-1, the J gene TRBJ2-7; the match to TRBD1 covers 9 bases. The CDR3 has 12 amino acids. In germline, CDR1 is SQVTM, CDR2 ANQGSEA. The V segment lost 6 bases and the J segment 5 bases; nucleotides outside the gene matches: 5.

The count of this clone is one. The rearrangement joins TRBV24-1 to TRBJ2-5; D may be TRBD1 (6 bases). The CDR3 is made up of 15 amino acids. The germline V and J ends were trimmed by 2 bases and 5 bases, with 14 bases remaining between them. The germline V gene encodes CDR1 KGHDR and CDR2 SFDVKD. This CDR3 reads CATSDSGRGRETQYF. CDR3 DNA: TGTGCCACCAGTGATTCCGGCAGGGGCCGGGAGACCCAGTACTTC.

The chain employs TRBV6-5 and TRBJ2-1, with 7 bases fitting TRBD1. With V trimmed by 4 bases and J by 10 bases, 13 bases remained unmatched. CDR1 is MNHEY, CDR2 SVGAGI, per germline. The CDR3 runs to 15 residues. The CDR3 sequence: CASSLTGVSGTEQFF. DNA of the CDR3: TGTGCCAGCAGTTTAACAGGGGTAAGCGGTACGGAGCAGTTCTTC.

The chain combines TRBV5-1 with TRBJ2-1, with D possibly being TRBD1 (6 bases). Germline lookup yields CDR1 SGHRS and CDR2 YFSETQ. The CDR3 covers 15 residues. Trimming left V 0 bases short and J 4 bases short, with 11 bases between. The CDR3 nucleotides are TGCGCCAGCAGCTTGGGAGGGGGACAATACAATGAGCAGTTCTTC. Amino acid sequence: CASSLGGGQYNEQFF.

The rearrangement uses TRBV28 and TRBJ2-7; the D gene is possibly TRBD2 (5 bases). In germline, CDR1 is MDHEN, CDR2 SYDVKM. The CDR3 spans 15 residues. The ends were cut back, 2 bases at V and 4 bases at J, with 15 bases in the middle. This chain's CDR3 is CASSLGYGRGYEQYF. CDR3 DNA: TGTGCCAGCAGTTTAGGTTATGGTCGGGGTTACGAGCAGTACTTC.

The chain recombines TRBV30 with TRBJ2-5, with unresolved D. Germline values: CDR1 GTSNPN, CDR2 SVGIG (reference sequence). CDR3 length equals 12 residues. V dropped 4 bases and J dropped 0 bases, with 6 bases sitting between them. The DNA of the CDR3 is TGTGCCTGGAAGGAGTACCAAGAGACCCAGTACTTC. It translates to CAWKEYQETQYF.

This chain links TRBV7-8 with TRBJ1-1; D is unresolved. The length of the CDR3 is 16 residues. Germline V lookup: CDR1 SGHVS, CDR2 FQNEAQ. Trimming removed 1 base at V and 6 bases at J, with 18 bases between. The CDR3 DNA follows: TGTGCCAGCAGCTTAGGGTTTTTAGGACTGGCTGCTGAAGCTTTCTTT. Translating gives CASSLGFLGLAAEAFF. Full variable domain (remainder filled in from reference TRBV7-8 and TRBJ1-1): GAGVSQSPRYKVAKRGQDVALRCDPISGHVSLFWYQQALGQGPEFLTYFQNEAQLDKSGLPSDRFFAERPEGSVSTLKIQRTQQEDSAVYLCASSLGFLGLAAEAFFGQGTRLTVV.

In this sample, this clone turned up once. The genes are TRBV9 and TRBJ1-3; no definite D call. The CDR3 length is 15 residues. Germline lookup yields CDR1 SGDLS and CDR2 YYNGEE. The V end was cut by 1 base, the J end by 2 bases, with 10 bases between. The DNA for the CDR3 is TGTGCCAGCAGCGTATGGGCCGGGGCTGGAAACACCATATATTTT. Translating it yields CASSVWAGAGNTIYF.

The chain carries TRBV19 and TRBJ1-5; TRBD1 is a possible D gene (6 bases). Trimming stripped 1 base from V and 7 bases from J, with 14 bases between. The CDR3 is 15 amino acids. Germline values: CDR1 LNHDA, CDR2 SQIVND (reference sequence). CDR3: CASSIVGGGRQPQHF. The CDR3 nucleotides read TGTGCCAGTAGTATAGTGGGTGGGGGCAGGCAGCCCCAGCATTTT.

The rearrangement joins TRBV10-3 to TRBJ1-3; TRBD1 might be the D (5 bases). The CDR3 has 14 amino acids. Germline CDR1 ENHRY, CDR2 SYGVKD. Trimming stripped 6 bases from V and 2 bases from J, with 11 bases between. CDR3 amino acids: CAIRGPGTGNTIYF. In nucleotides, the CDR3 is TGTGCCATCAGAGGGCCAGGGACTGGAAACACCATATATTTT.

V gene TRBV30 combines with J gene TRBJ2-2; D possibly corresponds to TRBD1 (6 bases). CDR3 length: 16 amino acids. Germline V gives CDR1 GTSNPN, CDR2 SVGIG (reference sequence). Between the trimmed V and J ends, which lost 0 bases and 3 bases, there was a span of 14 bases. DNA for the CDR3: TGTGCCTGGAGTGTACTTCCACAGGGAGACACCGGGGAGCTGTTTTTT. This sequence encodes CAWSVLPQGDTGELFF.

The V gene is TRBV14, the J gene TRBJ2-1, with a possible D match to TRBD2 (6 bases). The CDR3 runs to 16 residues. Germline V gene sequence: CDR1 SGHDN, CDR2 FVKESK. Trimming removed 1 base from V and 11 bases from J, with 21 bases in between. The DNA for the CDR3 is TGTGCCAGCAGCCAAGGTGGAGGGGTGAGGCCCCTTCAGCAGTTCTTC. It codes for CASSQGGGVRPLQQFF.